Following are 14 T cell receptor beta chains from one sample sequenced in a study of CD8 T cells in ankylosing spondylitis. Study observations and caveats: Seemingly characteristic of ankylosing spondylitis blood was a TCR beta motif consisting of under ten highly homologous variants.

Their antigens are not known. TCRdb independently ran MiXCR on the 5' RACE reads; one entry per CDR3 protein. Of a few hundred thousand distinct CDR3 sequences in the sample, approximately 17% are singletons; the top ten hold about 0.94%. Sequences were obtained from blood, either unsorted or a sorted T cell fraction (not recorded which). These TCRs come from a male donor with ankylosing spondylitis.

This clonotype was counted only a few times. The V and J genes are TRBV4-1 and TRBJ2-5, with D perhaps matching TRBD2 (5 bases). The CDR3 runs 16 residues. V was shortened by 1 base and J by 0 bases, with 12 bases between the two germline ends. Per germline, CDR1 MGHRA and CDR2 YSYEKL. In DNA, the CDR3 is TGCGCCAGCAGCCAAGTATTAGCGATGTACCAAGAGACCCAGTACTTC. Protein: CASSQVLAMYQETQYF.

This clonotype turned up a few times. This rearrangement joins TRBV20-1 to TRBJ2-3, with 9 bases lining up with TRBD2. Germline assignment: CDR1 DFQATT and CDR2 SNEGSKA (reference sequence). J lost 5 bases, V lost 5 bases, and 11 bases had no gene match. The CDR3 is 15 amino acids. As DNA, the CDR3 is TGCAGTGCTCCCCCGGCGGGGGGGCCCGGAGATACGCAGTATTTT. Translation: CSAPPAGGPGDTQYF.

This clonotype was picked up a small number of times. This sequence joins TRBV12-3 or TRBV12-4 and TRBJ2-5, with a possible D match to TRBD1 (6 bases). Trimming pared 3 bases from V and 1 base from J, leaving 9 bases between. The CDR3 is 14 residues long. The CDR3 is CASSLGQIQETQYF. The DNA for the CDR3 is TGTGCCAGCAGTTTGGGACAAATCCAAGAGACCCAGTACTTC.

This clonotype has ten or more counts. The gene calls are TRBV12-3 or TRBV12-4 and TRBJ2-2, with D perhaps being TRBD1 or TRBD2 (5 bases each). V lost 6 bases and J lost 4, with 15 bases in between. The CDR3 is 15 amino acids. The CDR3: CASSRSGALTGELFF. The CDR3 DNA reads TGTGCCAGCAGCCGATCCGGGGCACTCACCGGGGAGCTGTTTTTT.

The rearrangement links TRBV30 to TRBJ1-5, with D uncertain. This CDR3 has 14 residues. The germline gives CDR1 GTSNPN, CDR2 SVGIG (reference sequence). V lost 0 bases, J lost 0 bases, and 6 bases lay in between. DNA for the CDR3: TGTGCCTGGAGTGTACGGTATAGCAATCAGCCCCAGCATTTT. Its protein product is CAWSVRYSNQPQHF.

This clonotype was picked up a small number of times. The genes are TRBV5-1 and TRBJ1-1; D is perhaps TRBD1 (6 bases). This CDR3 has 15 residues. Germline V gene lookup returns CDR1 SGHRS and CDR2 YFSETQ. V dropped 0 bases and J dropped 0 bases, with 9 bases sitting between them. The CDR3 sequence: CASSLGTVMNTEAFF. In DNA form, the CDR3 reads TGCGCCAGCAGCTTGGGGACAGTCATGAACACTGAAGCTTTCTTT.

J is TRBJ1-6 and V is TRBV3-1; D is unresolved. This CDR3 is built from 14 residues. Germline V gene data show CDR1 as LGHDT and CDR2 as YNNKEL (reference sequence). V was shortened by 1 base and J by 6 bases, with 7 bases between the two germline ends. The chain's CDR3 is CASSQGQINSPLHF. The CDR3 DNA is TGTGCCAGCAGCCAAGGACAAATTAATTCACCCCTCCACTTT. Full variable domain (outside the CDR3, taken from reference TRBV3-1 and TRBJ1-6): DTAVSQTPKYLVTQMGNDKSIKCEQNLGHDTMYWYKQDSKKFLKIMFSYNNKELIINETVPNRFSPKSPDKAHLNLHINSLELGDSAVYFCASSQGQINSPLHFGNGTRLTVT.

This chain links TRBV5-5 with TRBJ2-7; tentatively, D is TRBD1 (6 bases). The CDR3 contains 15 residues. The V end lost 7 bases, the J end lost 3 bases, and 20 bases lay between the germline ends. CDR1 SGHKS and CDR2 YYEKEE come from the germline V gene (reference sequence). The CDR3 loop is CASLKGGTGSYEQYF. For the CDR3, the DNA is TGTGCCAGCCTCAAAGGGGGAACTGGGAGCTACGAGCAGTACTTC.

V is TRBV7-9 and J is TRBJ2-7; tentative D call: TRBD1 (6 bases). CDR1 and CDR2 from the germline V gene are SEHNR and FQNEAQ (reference sequence). With 1 base removed from V and 0 bases from J, the gap between germline ends came to 10 bases. CDR3 length equals 15 residues. CDR3 sequence reads: CASSLDTGTSYEQYF. In DNA form, the CDR3 reads TGTGCCAGCAGCTTAGATACAGGGACCTCCTACGAGCAGTACTTC.

The chain is built from TRBV29-1 and TRBJ2-2; D ambiguous. Germline lookup yields CDR1 SQVTM and CDR2 ANQGSEA. The V and J ends lost 4 bases and 5 bases respectively, with 5 bases between them. The CDR3 covers 11 residues. The CDR3 here is CSVGGTGELFF. The CDR3 DNA reads TGCAGCGTTGGTGGGACCGGGGAGCTGTTTTTT.

The table lists this clonotype with a few counts. V usage is TRBV9 and J usage is TRBJ1-6, with 9 bases that match TRBD1. This CDR3 is 15 amino acids long. V was clipped by 2 bases and J by 6 bases; unmatched bases: 3. The germline V gene has CDR1 SGDLS and CDR2 YYNGEE. This chain's CDR3 is CASSVTGGPNSPLHF. For the CDR3, the DNA is TGTGCCAGCAGCGTCACAGGGGGCCCTAATTCACCCCTCCACTTT.

The table lists this clonotype with many counts. The chain carries TRBV7-2 and TRBJ2-1; 9 bases map to TRBD2. The CDR3 has 15 residues. CDR1 and CDR2 (germline): SGHTA, FQGNSA. Trimming cost V 6 bases and J 0 bases; bases outside gene matches: 3. The CDR3 sequence is CASRLTSGSYNEQFF. In DNA form, the CDR3 reads TGTGCCAGCAGATTGACTAGCGGCTCCTACAATGAGCAGTTCTTC.

The sample holds a few counts of this clonotype. The CDR3 is CASSFYTSGNTIYF. The CDR3 coding sequence is TGTGCCAGCAGTTTTTACACCTCTGGAAACACCATATATTTT. The rearrangement joins TRBV12-3 or TRBV12-4 to TRBJ1-3; D remains ambiguous. There are 14 residues in the CDR3. Trimming shortened V by 3 bases and J by 0 bases, and 6 bases separated the two germline ends.

The chain is built from TRBV18 and TRBJ1-1; D is unresolved. Trimming removed 6 bases at V and 3 bases at J, with 20 bases between. Germline V gene data show CDR1 as KGHSH and CDR2 as LQKENI. CDR3 length equals 16 residues. In nucleotides, the CDR3 is TGTGCCAGCTCGGGTCGAGGTAGAAGGGTGTACACTGAAGCTTTCTTT. Protein product: CASSGRGRRVYTEAFF.